These 20 T cell receptor beta chains originate from one sample sequenced in a study of CD8+CD57+ T cells in acquired aplastic anemia. Profiling of TCR beta VDJ combinations and CDR3 sequences used genomic DNA as template. Each CDR3 protein gets one entry after TCRdb re-called the reads with MiXCR. The repertoire has over 150,000 distinct CDR3 sequences, nearly 50% of them found once; the top ten carry over 10%. CD8+CD57+ cell expansion, shown by flow cytometry, had occurred in the patients selected for sequencing. Sequencing used sorted CD4+, CD8+, or CD8+CD57+ T cells (not recorded which) from PBMCs. Every receptor here comes from a human donor with aplastic anemia.

To note about this clonotype: A much larger clone differs by one base, so this may be a read error. The chain is built from TRBV30 and TRBJ1-5, with D unresolved. Trimming took 1 base from V and 3 from J, leaving 7 bases between them. The CDR3 is 13 residues long. The germline CDR1 and CDR2 sequences are GTSNPN and SVGIG (reference sequence). CDR3 nucleotide sequence: TGTGCCTGGAGTGGGGAGAACAATCAGCCCCAGCATTTT. Translation gives CAWSGENNQPQHF. Looking up the rest from reference TRBV30 and TRBJ1-5 gives the full variable domain: SQTIHQWPATLVQPVGSPLSLECTVEGTSNPNLYWYRQAAGRGLQLLFYSVGIGQISSEVPQNLSASRPQDRQFILSSKKLLLSDSGFYLCAWSGENNQPQHFGDGTRLSIL.

V usage is TRBV19 and J usage is TRBJ1-1, with D unresolved. The CDR3 has 13 amino acids. Germline V CDR1 and CDR2: LNHDA, SQIVND (reference sequence). The V end was cut by 3 bases, the J end by 0 bases, with 5 bases between. The CDR3, as DNA: TGTGCCAGTAGTATGTCGCTGAACACTGAAGCTTTCTTT. The encoded protein is CASSMSLNTEAFF. Full variable domain (outside the CDR3, taken from reference TRBV19 and TRBJ1-1): DGGITQSPKYLFRKEGQNVTLSCEQNLNHDAMYWYRQDPGQGLRLIYYSQIVNDFQKGDIAEGYSVSREKKESFPLTVTSAQKNPTAFYLCASSMSLNTEAFFGQGTRLTVV.

This clonotype was recorded at least ten times. The chain uses TRBV20-1 and TRBJ1-5, with 7 bases aligning to TRBD1. The V segment lost 2 bases and the J segment 4 bases; nucleotides outside the gene matches: 5. Germline CDR1 is DFQATT and CDR2 is SNEGSKA (reference sequence). This CDR3 contains 14 residues. The chain's CDR3 is CSARSGTDNQPQHF. In DNA, the CDR3 is TGCAGTGCTAGATCGGGGACAGATAATCAGCCCCAGCATTTT.

This clonotype has more than one count but fewer than ten. This sequence joins TRBV15 and TRBJ2-1; D perhaps matches TRBD1 (6 bases). Germline CDR1 is LNHNV and CDR2 is YYDKDF (reference sequence). Trimming stripped 1 base from V and 10 bases from J, with 17 bases between. The CDR3 extends over 15 amino acids. The CDR3 region is CATSRASTGMMEQFF. Written as DNA, the CDR3 is TGTGCCACCAGCAGAGCGTCTACAGGGATGATGGAGCAGTTCTTC. The full variable domain, with the rest looked up from reference TRBV15 and TRBJ2-1, is DAMVIQNPRYQVTQFGKPVTLSCSQTLNHNVMYWYQQKSSQAPKLLFHYYDKDFNNEADTPDNFQSRRPNTSFCFLDIRSPGLGDTAMYLCATSRASTGMMEQFFGPGTRLTVL.

This clonotype was observed many times. V is TRBV7-9 and J is TRBJ1-5, with D possibly being TRBD1 (5 bases). Trimming cost V 5 bases and J 6 bases, with 20 bases left between them. The CDR3 totals 16 residues. The germline CDR1 and CDR2 sequences are SEHNR and FQNEAQ (reference sequence). The CDR3 here is CASSLEGTLTPQPQHF. The DNA for the CDR3 is TGTGCCAGCAGCCTCGAGGGGACTCTAACCCCTCAGCCCCAGCATTTT.

The chain carries TRBV11-2 and TRBJ2-7; tentative D call: TRBD1 (6 bases). The V gene lost 5 bases and the J gene lost 3 bases, with 20 bases spanning the gap. This CDR3 comprises 16 residues. Germline V CDR1 and CDR2: SGHAT, FQNNGV. CDR3 DNA sequence: TGTGCCAGCAGCCGGACACAGGGTGTGGATGGCTACGAGCAGTACTTC. Translation: CASSRTQGVDGYEQYF.

The chain is built from TRBV29-1 and TRBJ2-1; 12 nucleotides align to TRBD2. The J segment lost 7 bases and the V segment lost 3 bases, leaving 7 bases of the junction unmatched. Looked up from germline, CDR1 is SQVTM and CDR2 is ANQGSEA. The CDR3 totals 15 residues. CDR3 bases: TGCAGCGTTGACGGACTAGCGGGGCTGATGAATGAGCAGTTCTTC. Protein: CSVDGLAGLMNEQFF.

The rearrangement joins TRBV24-1 to TRBJ2-1; TRBD1 agrees at 8 bases. The CDR3 sequence is 11 residues long. Germline CDR1 reads KGHDR; CDR2 reads SFDVKD. The CDR3 is CAGRTGTEQFF. CDR3 nucleotides: TGTGCTGGAAGGACAGGGACTGAGCAGTTCTTC.

At least ten counts were recorded for this clonotype. The chain joins TRBV9 to TRBJ2-1; D may be TRBD2 (6 bases). The V and J ends lost 7 bases and 10 bases respectively, with 18 bases between them. The germline CDR1 and CDR2 sequences are SGDLS and YYNGEE. This CDR3 is built from 13 residues. The CDR3 coding sequence is TGTGCCAGCGGCCCGAGCGGGCGGCGCGAGCAGTTCTTC. It is translated as CASGPSGRREQFF.

This clonotype was counted a few times. One end of the junction is discordant with germline, which a read error may explain. The chain couples TRBV6-2 or TRBV6-3 to TRBJ2-7; tentatively, D is TRBD2 (7 bases). The germline gives CDR1 MNHEY, CDR2 SVGEGT. The CDR3 runs 13 residues. CDR3 loop: CASSSGGPYVQYF. The CDR3 nucleotides are TGTGCCAGCAGTTCCGGGGGGCCCTACGTGCAGTACTTC.

The table lists this clonotype with a few counts. CDR3 nucleotides: TGTGCCAGCACTGGACAGGGGGTCTACAATGAGCAGTTCTTC. This translates into CASTGQGVYNEQFF. This chain links TRBV2 with TRBJ2-1; 10 nucleotides align to TRBD1. The CDR3 length is 14 residues. J gave up 3 bases and V 7 bases, and 3 bases lay outside the gene matches. The V gene's germline CDR1 is SNHLY and CDR2 FYNNEI.

This chain joins TRBV6-1 and TRBJ2-2, with TRBD2 matching over 8 bases. Per the germline V gene, CDR1 is MNHNS and CDR2 is SASEGT. This CDR3 is built from 14 residues. Trimming cost V 6 bases and J 3 bases; bases outside gene matches: 3. CDR3 in DNA: TGTGCCAGCAGGAGAGCGGGGGACACCGGGGAGCTGTTTTTT. This gives the protein CASRRAGDTGELFF.

This clonotype was observed many times. This chain joins TRBV7-6 and TRBJ1-2; 10 positions match TRBD1. The germline gives CDR1 SGHVS, CDR2 FNYEAQ. V lost 5 bases and J lost 7; bases outside the gene matches: 10. This CDR3 region has 15 residues. The CDR3 DNA reads TGTGCCAGCAGCCCCGAGGAGACAGGGGGCGTTGGCTACACCTTC. Amino acids: CASSPEETGGVGYTF.

This clonotype was recorded only once. J is TRBJ1-1 and V is TRBV24-1, with a tentative D call TRBD1 (5 bases). Per the germline V gene, CDR1 is KGHDR and CDR2 is SFDVKD. The CDR3 sequence is 16 residues long. The V end was cut by 9 bases, the J end by 4 bases, with 23 bases between. The CDR3 DNA reads TGTGCCACCTATCCGGGACTTAAAGGGAACATCACTGAAGCTTTCTTT. The encoded protein is CATYPGLKGNITEAFF.

This clonotype has ten or more counts. The V call is TRBV19, the J call TRBJ2-2; TRBD2 is a possible D gene (6 bases). V was cut by 3 bases and J by 8 bases, with 13 bases left in between. The V gene's germline CDR1 is LNHDA and CDR2 SQIVND (reference sequence). CDR3 length: 14 amino acids. CDR3 coding DNA: TGTGCCAGTAGTATCCCGGGCGGGGCTGGGGAGCTGTTTTTT. Residues: CASSIPGGAGELFF.

The chain carries TRBV27 and TRBJ2-7; D is uncertain. The CDR3 loop spans 14 amino acids. Trimming cost V 3 bases and J 2 bases, with 11 bases left between them. Germline V gene lookup returns CDR1 MNHEY and CDR2 SMNVEV (reference sequence). The CDR3 loop reads CASSFRTVAYEQYF. The CDR3 bases are TGTGCCAGCAGTTTTAGAACAGTTGCCTACGAGCAGTACTTC.

The chain combines TRBV20-1 with TRBJ1-5; D is unresolved. Trimming shortened V by 3 bases and J by 0 bases, and 6 bases separated the two germline ends. Germline assignment: CDR1 DFQATT and CDR2 SNEGSKA (reference sequence). This CDR3 comprises 13 residues. The CDR3 loop is CSASGYSNQPQHF. CDR3 sequence (DNA): TGCAGTGCTAGCGGTTATAGCAATCAGCCCCAGCATTTT.

This clonotype was detected ten times or more. This chain uses TRBV5-1 with TRBJ1-6; the D gene is possibly TRBD1 (5 bases). CDR1 and CDR2 from the germline V gene are SGHRS and YFSETQ. The CDR3 loop spans 16 amino acids. V was clipped by 2 bases and J by 5 bases, with 14 bases between them. The CDR3: CASSLMSGTDNSPLHF. The DNA of the CDR3 is TGCGCCAGCAGCTTAATGTCGGGGACGGATAATTCACCCCTCCACTTT.

This clonotype came up many times. At one of its ends the junction is not consistent with the germline gene, which may arise from a read error. The chain joins TRBV20-1 to TRBJ2-5; D ambiguous. The CDR3 is 13 residues long. CDR1 and CDR2 (germline): DFQATT, SNEGSKA (reference sequence). The CDR3 is CSAREGFQETQYF. CDR3 bases: TGCAGTGCGAGAGAAGGGTTTCAAGAGACCCAGTACTTC.

The chain carries TRBV10-3 and TRBJ2-1, with a weak D call TRBD1 (6 bases). Germline V gene sequence: CDR1 ENHRY, CDR2 SYGVKD. Trimming shortened V by 5 bases and J by 10 bases, and 18 bases separated the two germline ends. The CDR3 has 14 residues. For the CDR3, the DNA is TGTGCCATCAGTTCTGAACAACAGGGATCAGAGCAGTTCTTC. This gives the protein CAISSEQQGSEQFF.